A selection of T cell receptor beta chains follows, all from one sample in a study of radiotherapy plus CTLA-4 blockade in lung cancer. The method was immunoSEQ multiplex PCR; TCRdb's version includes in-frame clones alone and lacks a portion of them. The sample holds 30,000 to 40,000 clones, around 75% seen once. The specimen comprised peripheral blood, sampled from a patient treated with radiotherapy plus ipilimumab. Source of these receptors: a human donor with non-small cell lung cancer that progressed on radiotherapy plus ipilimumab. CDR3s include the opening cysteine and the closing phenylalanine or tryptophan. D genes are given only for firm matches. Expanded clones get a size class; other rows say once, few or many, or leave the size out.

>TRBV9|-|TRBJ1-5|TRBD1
CASSVGTGGQPQHF
TGTGCCAGCAGCGTGGGGACAGGCGGTCAGCCCCAGCATTTT
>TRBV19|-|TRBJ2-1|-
CASSIGRVGPERNEQFF
TGTGCCAGTAGTATCGGACGCGTAGGGCCTGAAAGGAATGAGCAGTTCTTC
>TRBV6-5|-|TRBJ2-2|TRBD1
CASKGQGLFGELFF
TGTGCCAGCAAGGGACAGGGTTTGTTCGGGGAGCTGTTTTTT
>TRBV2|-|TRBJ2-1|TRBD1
CASRGGTGNNEQFF
TGTGCCAGCAGAGGGGGGACAGGAAACAATGAGCAGTTCTTC
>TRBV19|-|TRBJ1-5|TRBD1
CASGKGAAPQPQHF
TGTGCCAGTGGAAAGGGGGCAGCACCTCAGCCCCAGCATTTT
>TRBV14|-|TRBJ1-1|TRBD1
CASSPDREDTEAFF
TGTGCCAGCAGTCCGGACAGGGAGGACACTGAAGCTTTCTTT
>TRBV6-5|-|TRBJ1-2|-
CASSYSESGGTYGYTF
TGTGCCAGCAGTTACTCGGAAAGCGGCGGAACCTATGGCTACACCTTC
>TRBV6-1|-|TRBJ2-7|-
CASSAPDYEQYF
TGTGCCAGCAGTGCCCCCGACTACGAGCAGTACTTC
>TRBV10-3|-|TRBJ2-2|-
CAISEQQTTGELFF
TGTGCCATCAGTGAGCAGCAAACCACCGGGGAGCTGTTTTTT
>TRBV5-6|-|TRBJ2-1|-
CASSLGGGTGYNEQFF
TGTGCCAGCAGCCTGGGAGGGGGGACAGGTTACAATGAGCAGTTCTTC
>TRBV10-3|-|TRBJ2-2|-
CAISAPVGELFF
TGTGCCATCAGTGCGCCGGTAGGGGAGCTGTTTTTT
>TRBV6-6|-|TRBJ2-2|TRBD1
CASSSTGENTGELFF
TGTGCCAGCAGTTCGACAGGGGAGAACACCGGGGAGCTGTTTTTT
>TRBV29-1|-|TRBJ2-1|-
CSVRVRPDSFREQFF
TGCAGCGTGCGGGTCCGACCTGATTCGTTCCGGGAGCAGTTCTTC
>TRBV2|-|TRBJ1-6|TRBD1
CASSPGTGHNSPLHF
TGTGCCAGCAGTCCCGGGACAGGGCATAATTCACCCCTCCACTTT
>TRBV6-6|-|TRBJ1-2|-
CASGEPQQTYGYTF
TGTGCCAGCGGCGAGCCGCAACAGACCTATGGCTACACCTTC
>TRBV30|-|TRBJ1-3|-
CAWSVRGSGNTIYF
TGTGCCTGGAGTGTACGTGGGTCTGGAAACACCATATATTTT
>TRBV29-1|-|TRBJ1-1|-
CSVEDGYPRREAFF
TGCAGCGTTGAAGATGGGTACCCACGCAGGGAAGCTTTCTTT
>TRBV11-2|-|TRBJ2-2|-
CASSFPGRGGTGELFF
TGTGCCAGCAGCTTCCCTGGAAGGGGGGGCACCGGGGAGCTGTTTTTT
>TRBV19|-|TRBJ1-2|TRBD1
CASREAGGEYGYTF
TGTGCCAGTAGGGAGGCAGGGGGCGAGTATGGCTACACCTTC
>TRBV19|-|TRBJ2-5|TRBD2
CASRGGSIQETQYF
TGTGCCAGTAGGGGGGGGAGCATCCAAGAGACCCAGTACTTC
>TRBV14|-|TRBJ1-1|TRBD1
CASTPMGSYRGAEAFF
TGTGCCAGTACGCCAATGGGGTCTTACAGGGGCGCTGAAGCTTTCTTT
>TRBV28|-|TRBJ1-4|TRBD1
CASSSQGTNEKLFF
TGTGCCAGCAGTTCACAGGGGACTAATGAAAAACTGTTTTTT
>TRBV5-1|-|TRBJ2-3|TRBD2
CASSLRAGVTDTQYF
TGCGCCAGCAGCTTGAGGGCGGGGGTCACAGATACGCAGTATTTT
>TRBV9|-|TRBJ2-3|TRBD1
CASSVEQGVTDTQYF
TGTGCCAGCAGCGTAGAACAGGGGGTAACAGATACGCAGTATTTT
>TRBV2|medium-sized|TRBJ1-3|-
CASKAQGPGNTIYF
TGTGCCAGCAAAGCACAGGGACCTGGAAACACCATATATTTT
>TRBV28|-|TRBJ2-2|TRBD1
CASSFGTGLNTGELFF
TGTGCCAGCAGTTTCGGGACAGGCCTGAACACCGGGGAGCTGTTTTTT
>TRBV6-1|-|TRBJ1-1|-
CASSSDGVGVTEAFF
TGTGCCAGCAGTTCCGATGGGGTCGGTGTCACTGAAGCTTTCTTT
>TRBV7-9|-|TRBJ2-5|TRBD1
CASSLGTGGIETQYF
TGTGCCAGCAGCCTCGGGACAGGGGGTATAGAGACCCAGTACTTC
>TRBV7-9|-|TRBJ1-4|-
CASSLGQSTNEKLFF
TGTGCCAGCAGCTTAGGACAATCAACTAATGAAAAACTGTTTTTT
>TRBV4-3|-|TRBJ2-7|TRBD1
CASSQDWTGGGEQYF
TGCGCCAGCAGCCAAGATTGGACAGGGGGAGGCGAGCAGTACTTC
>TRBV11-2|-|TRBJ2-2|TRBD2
CASSPSGGNTGELFF
TGTGCCAGCAGCCCTAGCGGGGGAAACACCGGGGAGCTGTTTTTT
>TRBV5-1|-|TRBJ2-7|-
CASSLGQVSHEQYF
TGCGCCAGCAGCTTGGGACAGGTTAGCCACGAGCAGTACTTC
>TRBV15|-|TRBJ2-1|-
CATSNTRAGKNNEQFF
TGTGCCACCAGCAACACCAGGGCGGGGAAAAACAATGAGCAGTTCTTC
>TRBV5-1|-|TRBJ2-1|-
CASSLVSSPLYNEQFF
TGCGCCAGCAGCTTGGTATCTAGCCCTCTTTACAATGAGCAGTTCTTC
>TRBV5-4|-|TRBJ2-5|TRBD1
CASSLRGLRETQYF
TGTGCCAGCAGCTTGAGGGGGCTTAGAGAGACCCAGTACTTC
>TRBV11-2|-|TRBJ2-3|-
CASSLGPHTDTQYF
TGTGCCAGCAGCTTAGGTCCCCACACAGATACGCAGTATTTT
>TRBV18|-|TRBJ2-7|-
CASSPPAKSYEQYF
TGTGCCAGCTCACCACCGGCTAAGTCCTACGAGCAGTACTTC
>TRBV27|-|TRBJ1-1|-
CASSTRTENTEAFF
TGTGCCAGCAGTACCCGGACCGAGAACACTGAAGCTTTCTTT
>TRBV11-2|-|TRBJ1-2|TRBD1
CASSSGQGPLYGYTF
TGTGCCAGCAGCTCTGGACAGGGCCCCCTGTATGGCTACACCTTC
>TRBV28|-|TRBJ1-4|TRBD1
CASSSPGTGYGEKLFF
TGTGCCAGCAGTTCTCCCGGGACAGGGTACGGAGAAAAACTGTTTTTT
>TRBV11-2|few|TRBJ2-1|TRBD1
CASSSPGQLNNEQFF
TGTGCCAGCAGCTCACCGGGACAGTTAAACAATGAGCAGTTCTTC
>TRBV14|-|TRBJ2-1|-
CASSLRGSYNEQFF
TGTGCCAGCAGCCTTCGAGGTTCCTACAATGAGCAGTTCTTC
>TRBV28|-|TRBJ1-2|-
CASSRDFYGYTF
TGTGCCAGCAGTAGGGACTTCTATGGCTACACCTTC
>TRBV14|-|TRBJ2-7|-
CASSQGGGRGEQYF
TGTGCCAGCAGCCAAGGGGGAGGCAGGGGCGAGCAGTACTTC
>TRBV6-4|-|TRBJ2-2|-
CARPLGAGELFF
TGTGCCAGGCCCTTGGGTGCCGGGGAGCTGTTTTTT
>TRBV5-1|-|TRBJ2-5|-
CASSADRGGLETQYF
TGCGCCAGCAGCGCAGACAGGGGAGGGCTAGAGACCCAGTACTTC
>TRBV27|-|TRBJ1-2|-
CASSSSGWQYGYTF
TGTGCCAGCAGTTCCAGTGGGTGGCAGTATGGCTACACCTTC
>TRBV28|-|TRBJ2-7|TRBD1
CASSLVGTGISYEQYF
TGTGCCAGCAGCCTTGTTGGGACAGGGATCTCCTACGAGCAGTACTTC
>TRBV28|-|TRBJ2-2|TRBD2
CASSTGLARGRELFF
TGTGCCAGCAGCACCGGACTAGCGAGAGGGAGGGAGCTGTTTTTT
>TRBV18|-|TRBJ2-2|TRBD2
CASSPRGRSGELFF
TGTGCCAGCTCACCGCGCGGGAGGTCCGGGGAGCTGTTTTTT
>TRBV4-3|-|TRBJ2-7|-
CASSQVEGAWNEQYF
TGCGCCAGCAGCCAAGTGGAGGGGGCCTGGAACGAGCAGTACTTC
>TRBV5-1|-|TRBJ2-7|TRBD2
CASSSERDPSYEQYF
TGCGCCAGCAGCTCCGAGCGGGACCCCTCCTACGAGCAGTACTTC
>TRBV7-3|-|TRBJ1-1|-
CASSLWGTDTEAFF
TGTGCCAGCAGCTTGTGGGGTACGGACACTGAAGCTTTCTTT
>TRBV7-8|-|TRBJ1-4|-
CASSPRFTNEKLFF
TGTGCCAGCAGCCCCAGGTTTACTAATGAAAAACTGTTTTTT
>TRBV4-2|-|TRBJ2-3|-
CASSQARSGPLSSTDTQYF
TGTGCCAGCAGCCAAGCAAGGAGCGGGCCTCTGTCTAGCACAGATACGCAGTATTTT
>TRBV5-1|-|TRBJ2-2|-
CASSPGTDYTGELFF
TGCGCCAGCAGCCCGGGGACGGATTACACCGGGGAGCTGTTTTTT